This T cell receptor beta chain is drawn from a study of technical replicates of blood from several donors. Assay: immunoSEQ multiplex PCR; the TCRdb copy retains only in-frame clones and omits some. The data contain 80,000 to 95,000 clones, about 94% of them singletons. The specimen was T cells isolated from PBMCs. The receptor's source is a human donor in good health.

This CDR3 reads CASSENHPSGGDYEQYF. The CDR3 coding sequence is TGCGCCAGCAGCGAGAACCACCCCAGCGGGGGTGACTACGAGCAGTACTTC. The V call is TRBV5-1, the J call TRBJ2-7; TRBD2 aligns across 8 bases. Germline-derived CDR1 and CDR2 are SGHRS and YFSETQ. This CDR3 is 17 amino acids long. V dropped 4 bases and J dropped 3; count of bases not matched to a gene: 15. Together with reference TRBV5-1 and TRBJ2-7, the CDR3 gives the full variable domain: KAGVTQTPRYLIKTRGQQVTLSCSPISGHRSVSWYQQTPGQGLQFLFEYFSETQRNKGNFPGRFSGRQFSNSRSEMNVSTLELGDSALYLCASSENHPSGGDYEQYFGPGTRLTVT.